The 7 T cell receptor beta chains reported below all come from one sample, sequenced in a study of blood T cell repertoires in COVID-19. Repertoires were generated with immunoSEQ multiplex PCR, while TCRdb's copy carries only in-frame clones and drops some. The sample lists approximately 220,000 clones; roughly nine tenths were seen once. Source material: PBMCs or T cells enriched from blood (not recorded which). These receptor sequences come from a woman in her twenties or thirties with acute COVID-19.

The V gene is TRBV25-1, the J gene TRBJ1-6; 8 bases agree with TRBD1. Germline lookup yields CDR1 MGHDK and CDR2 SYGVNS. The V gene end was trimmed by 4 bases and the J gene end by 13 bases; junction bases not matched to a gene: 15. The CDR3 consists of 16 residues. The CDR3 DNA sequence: TGTGCCAGCAGTGTGGTCAGGGGGCCGCTAGAAGGGCCCCTCCACTTT. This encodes CASSVVRGPLEGPLHF.

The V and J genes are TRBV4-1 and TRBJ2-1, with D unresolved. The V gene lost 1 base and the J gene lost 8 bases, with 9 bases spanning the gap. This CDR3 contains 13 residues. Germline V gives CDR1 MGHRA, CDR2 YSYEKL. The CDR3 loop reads CASSQGVVDEQFF. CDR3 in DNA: TGCGCCAGCAGCCAAGGAGTAGTCGATGAGCAGTTCTTC.

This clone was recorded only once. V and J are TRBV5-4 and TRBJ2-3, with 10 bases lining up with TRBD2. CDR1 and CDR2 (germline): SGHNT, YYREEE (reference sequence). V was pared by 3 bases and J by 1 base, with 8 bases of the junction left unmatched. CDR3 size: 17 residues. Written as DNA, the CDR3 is TGTGCCAGCAGCTCCTTTCATGGACTAGCGGGCACAGATACGCAGTATTTT. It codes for CASSSFHGLAGTDTQYF.

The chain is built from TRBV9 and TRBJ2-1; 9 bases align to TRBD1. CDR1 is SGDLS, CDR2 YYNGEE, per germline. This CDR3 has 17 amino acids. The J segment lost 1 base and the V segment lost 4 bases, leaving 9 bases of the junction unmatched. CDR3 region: CASSPAPGQGSYNEQFF. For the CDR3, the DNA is TGTGCCAGCAGCCCCGCCCCGGGACAGGGTTCCTACAATGAGCAGTTCTTC.

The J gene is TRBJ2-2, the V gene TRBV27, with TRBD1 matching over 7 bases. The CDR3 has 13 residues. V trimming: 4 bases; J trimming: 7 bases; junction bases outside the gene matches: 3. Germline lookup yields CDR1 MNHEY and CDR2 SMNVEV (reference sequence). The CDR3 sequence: CASSYSGGGELFF. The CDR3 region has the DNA TGTGCCAGCAGTTACTCAGGGGGCGGGGAGCTGTTTTTT.

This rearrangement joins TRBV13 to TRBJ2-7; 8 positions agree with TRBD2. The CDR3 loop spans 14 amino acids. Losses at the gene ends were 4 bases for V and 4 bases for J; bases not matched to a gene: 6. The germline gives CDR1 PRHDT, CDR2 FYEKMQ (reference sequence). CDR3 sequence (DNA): TGTGCCAGCAGCTCCCCGGGACTAGGTTACGAGCAGTACTTC. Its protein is CASSSPGLGYEQYF.

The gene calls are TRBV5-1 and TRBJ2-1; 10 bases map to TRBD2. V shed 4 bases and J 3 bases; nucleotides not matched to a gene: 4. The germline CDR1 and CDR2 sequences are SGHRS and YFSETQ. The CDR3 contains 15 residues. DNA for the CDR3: TGCGCCAGCAGCCTAGCGGGAGACCTCTACAATGAGCAGTTCTTC. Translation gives CASSLAGDLYNEQFF. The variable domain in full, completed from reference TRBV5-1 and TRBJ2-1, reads KAGVTQTPRYLIKTRGQQVTLSCSPISGHRSVSWYQQTPGQGLQFLFEYFSETQRNKGNFPGRFSGRQFSNSRSEMNVSTLELGDSALYLCASSLAGDLYNEQFFGPGTRLTVL.